The rows below give T cell receptor beta chains drawn from one sample of a study of blood T cell repertoires in COVID-19. Assay used: immunoSEQ multiplex PCR; TCRdb lists only in-frame clones, some missing. Here the sample spans about 150,000 clones, about 73% being singletons. The specimen was peripheral blood. The source of these receptors is a man of 80 years or more with acute or convalescent COVID-19. CDR3s include the opening cysteine and the closing phenylalanine or tryptophan. D genes are given only for firm matches. Clone size is shown for a subset of rows, as once, few, many or a class of expanded clone.

abundance,j_gene,d_gene,v_gene,CDR3aa,CDR3nt
few,TRBJ1-5,NA,TRBV4-1,CASSPPDRPTEPQHF,TGCGCCAGCAGCCCTCCAGACAGGCCGACGGAGCCCCAGCATTTT
once,TRBJ2-4,NA,TRBV27,CASSQPQVAKNIQYF,TGTGCCAGCAGCCAACCACAGGTAGCCAAAAACATTCAGTACTTC
NA,TRBJ2-7,NA,TRBV7-9,CASSLTVRATSSYEQYF,TGTGCCAGCAGTTTAACTGTCAGGGCCACTTCCTCCTACGAGCAGTACTTC
NA,TRBJ1-1,TRBD1,TRBV29-1,CSSGQTNTEAFF,TGCAGCTCGGGACAGACGAACACTGAAGCTTTCTTT
NA,TRBJ2-3,TRBD1,TRBV24-1,CATSDTAGQGNTDTQYF,TGTGCCACCAGTGACACGGCCGGACAGGGGAACACAGATACGCAGTATTTT
once,TRBJ2-2,NA,TRBV6-6,CASTRAGGTTGELFF,TGTGCCAGCACCCGGGCGGGCGGGACTACCGGGGAGCTGTTTTTT
NA,TRBJ2-2,TRBD1,TRBV5-4,CASSATGGFRSGELFF,TGTGCCAGCAGCGCTACAGGGGGCTTTCGTTCCGGGGAGCTGTTTTTT
NA,TRBJ1-1,TRBD1,TRBV27,CASSPTGVGTEAFF,TGTGCCAGCAGTCCGACAGGGGTGGGGACTGAAGCTTTCTTT
NA,TRBJ1-5,TRBD1,TRBV7-9,CASSLTTGSNQPQHF,TGTGCCAGCAGCTTGACGACAGGGAGCAATCAGCCCCAGCATTTT
NA,TRBJ1-1,TRBD1,TRBV28,CASSFRIRRTGGLGAFF,TGTGCCAGCAGTTTCCGCATAAGACGGACAGGAGGCCTTGGAGCTTTCTTT
NA,TRBJ2-7,TRBD2,TRBV11-3,CASSLAGLAGYEQYF,TGTGCCAGCAGCTTAGCAGGACTAGCGGGGTACGAGCAGTACTTC
NA,TRBJ1-1,NA,TRBV18,CASSYLRSTARTEAFF,TGTGCCAGCTCATACCTCCGGTCTACAGCACGCACTGAAGCTTTCTTT
NA,TRBJ1-1,NA,TRBV12-3/TRBV12-4,CASSFTVNTEAFF,TGTGCCAGCAGTTTTACAGTGAACACTGAAGCTTTCTTT
NA,TRBJ2-3,NA,TRBV14,CASSHYFTDTQYF,TGTGCCAGCAGCCACTACTTCACAGATACGCAGTATTTT
NA,TRBJ1-2,NA,TRBV6-1,CASSEQTGYGYTF,TGTGCCAGCAGTGAACAGACTGGCTATGGCTACACCTTC
NA,TRBJ1-3,TRBD1,TRBV13,CASRYRGGNTIYF,TGTGCCAGCAGGTACAGGGGTGGAAACACCATATATTTT
few,TRBJ2-7,NA,TRBV3-1/TRBV3-2,CASSQVPRGGEQYF,TGTGCCAGCAGCCAAGTTCCCCGAGGGGGCGAGCAGTACTTC
NA,TRBJ2-2,NA,TRBV6-5,CASSYQQNTGELFF,TGTGCCAGCAGTTACCAACAGAACACCGGGGAGCTGTTTTTT
NA,TRBJ2-2,NA,TRBV10-3,CAISERDTSNTGELFF,TGTGCCATCAGTGAGAGGGACACCTCGAACACCGGGGAGCTGTTTTTT
NA,TRBJ1-1,NA,TRBV6-5,CASRDRINTEAFF,TGTGCCAGCAGAGACAGGATAAACACTGAAGCTTTCTTT
once,TRBJ2-3,TRBD1,TRBV7-9,CASSLEATGPQYF,TGTGCCAGCAGCTTAGAGGCGACAGGGCCGCAGTATTTT
once,TRBJ2-3,NA,TRBV5-8,CASSLRLTRATDTQYF,TGTGCCAGCAGCTTGAGGCTAACCAGGGCCACAGATACGCAGTATTTT
NA,TRBJ2-2,TRBD2,TRBV7-3,CASSLTSGGTNTGELFF,TGTGCCAGCAGCTTAACTAGCGGGGGGACGAACACCGGGGAGCTGTTTTTT
once,TRBJ1-1,NA,TRBV5-1,CASSAGGYGNTEAFF,TGCGCCAGCAGCGCCGGGGGGTACGGTAACACTGAAGCTTTCTTT
NA,TRBJ1-3,NA,TRBV10-3,CAISESLNTFRSGNTIYF,TGTGCCATCAGTGAGTCGTTGAACACCTTCCGCTCTGGAAACACCATATATTTT
NA,TRBJ1-5,NA,TRBV27,CASSLTGSNQPQHF,TGTGCCAGCAGTTTGACAGGTAGCAATCAGCCCCAGCATTTT
NA,TRBJ1-1,NA,TRBV11-2,CASSPPPGRGGFNTEAFF,TGTGCCAGCAGCCCGCCACCGGGGAGGGGTGGATTTAACACTGAAGCTTTCTTT
NA,TRBJ1-6,TRBD1,TRBV6-1,CASSPGQPGSPLHF,TGTGCCAGCAGCCCGGGACAGCCGGGTTCACCCCTCCACTTT
once,TRBJ2-5,TRBD2,TRBV13,CASSLTSGGGETQYF,TGTGCCAGCAGCCTCACTAGCGGGGGGGGAGAGACCCAGTACTTC
NA,TRBJ2-2,TRBD1,TRBV5-8,CASSPGTANTGELFF,TGTGCCAGCAGCCCCGGGACAGCGAACACCGGGGAGCTGTTTTTT
NA,TRBJ1-5,NA,TRBV6-6,CASSFNPSEQPQHF,TGTGCCAGCAGTTTTAACCCGAGCGAACAGCCCCAGCATTTT
NA,TRBJ2-3,TRBD2,TRBV3-1/TRBV3-2,CASSQAGGGSTDTQYF,TGTGCCAGCAGCCAAGCTGGGGGGGGGAGCACAGATACGCAGTATTTT
few,TRBJ1-6,TRBD1,TRBV6-2/TRBV6-3,CASSRNTGGRNSPLHF,TGTGCCAGCAGTCGGAACACAGGGGGTCGCAATTCACCCCTCCACTTT
NA,TRBJ1-5,NA,TRBV10-3,CATHGGGPQPQHF,TGTGCCACCCACGGGGGGGGGCCTCAGCCCCAGCATTTT
once,TRBJ2-2,TRBD2,TRBV18,CASSPPGLADGELFF,TGTGCCAGCTCACCACCAGGACTAGCTGACGGGGAGCTGTTTTTT
NA,TRBJ2-3,TRBD2,TRBV4-1,CASSRTLTGTSGGAGTDTQYF,TGCGCCAGCAGCCGAACACTAACCGGGACTAGCGGGGGGGCCGGCACAGATACGCAGTATTTT
once,TRBJ2-1,TRBD2,TRBV7-9,CASSSSGGFVNEQFF,TGTGCCAGCAGCTCTAGCGGGGGTTTTGTGAATGAGCAGTTCTTC
NA,TRBJ1-5,TRBD1,TRBV30,CAWRRAGGMNNQPQHF,TGTGCCTGGCGGCGGGCAGGGGGCATGAACAATCAGCCCCAGCATTTT
NA,TRBJ1-1,TRBD1,TRBV27,CASSWDRGGTEAFF,TGTGCCAGCAGTTGGGACAGGGGTGGGACTGAAGCTTTCTTT
NA,TRBJ1-1,TRBD1,TRBV5-1,CATRTEGAHTEAFF,TGCGCCACCCGTACGGAGGGGGCGCACACTGAAGCTTTCTTT
NA,TRBJ2-3,TRBD2,TRBV24-1,CATSEALGRVTDTQYF,TGTGCCACCAGTGAGGCTCTAGGGAGGGTGACAGATACGCAGTATTTT
NA,TRBJ1-2,TRBD1,TRBV24-1,CATSDSTGQGAYGYTF,TGTGCCACCAGTGATTCGACGGGACAGGGGGCTTATGGCTACACCTTC
NA,TRBJ1-2,TRBD1,TRBV29-1,CSAPRQGGYGYTF,TGCAGCGCACCACGACAGGGGGGGTATGGCTACACCTTC
few,TRBJ1-5,TRBD1,TRBV6-5,CASSPQTGTNQPQHF,TGTGCCAGCAGTCCACAGACAGGGACCAATCAGCCCCAGCATTTT
once,TRBJ2-3,TRBD2,TRBV6-6,CASSARGGVVDTQYF,TGTGCCAGCAGTGCCCGGGGAGGGGTGGTAGATACGCAGTATTTT
NA,TRBJ1-2,NA,TRBV3-1/TRBV3-2,CASSQETAYGYTF,TGTGCCAGCAGCCAGGAGACTGCCTATGGCTACACCTTC
NA,TRBJ1-1,NA,TRBV14,CASSRSRGHTEAFF,TGTGCCAGCAGCCGATCCAGGGGCCACACTGAAGCTTTCTTT
NA,TRBJ1-2,TRBD1,TRBV3-1/TRBV3-2,CASRQEGARYGYTF,TGTGCCAGCAGGCAGGAGGGGGCTAGATATGGCTACACCTTC
NA,TRBJ2-4,NA,TRBV5-1,CASSHTAGHGNIQYF,TGCGCCAGCAGCCATACGGCCGGACATGGGAACATTCAGTACTTC
medium-sized,TRBJ2-3,NA,TRBV10-2,CASRGVEADTQYF,TGCGCCAGCAGAGGGGTCGAGGCAGATACGCAGTATTTT
few,TRBJ2-1,NA,TRBV18,CASSPPNRVNEQFF,TGTGCCAGCTCACCTCCCAACAGGGTAAATGAGCAGTTCTTC
NA,TRBJ2-3,NA,TRBV7-6,CASSLGGGKSRTDTQYF,TGTGCCAGCAGCTTAGGTGGAGGGAAGTCTCGCACAGATACGCAGTATTTT